This is a list of T cell receptor beta chains from one sample in a study of blood T cell repertoires in COVID-19. TCRdb's table, derived via immunoSEQ multiplex PCR, lists solely in-frame clones and lacks some. The sample shows around 95,000 clones, around 85% of them seen only once. The sequenced sample consisted of peripheral blood. These receptors originate from an elderly woman with acute or convalescent COVID-19. CDR3s include the opening cysteine and the closing phenylalanine or tryptophan. A D gene is named only where the DNA matches it firmly. Clone sizes are given selectively: once, few, many, or a class where the clone is expanded.

D gene: TRBD1
V gene: TRBV4-3
J gene: TRBJ2-7
clone size: -
CDR3 protein: CASSQGPGQGFYEQYF
CDR3 DNA: TGCGCCAGCAGCCAAGGCCCGGGACAGGGCTTTTACGAGCAGTACTTC

D gene: TRBD1
V gene: TRBV5-8
J gene: TRBJ1-6
clone size: -
CDR3 protein: CASSLRTGGNSPLHF
CDR3 DNA: TGTGCCAGCAGCCTGAGGACAGGGGGGAATTCACCCCTCCACTTT

D gene: TRBD2
V gene: TRBV5-1
J gene: TRBJ2-5
clone size: -
CDR3 protein: CASSPGLAGGQETQYF
CDR3 DNA: TGCGCCAGCAGCCCAGGACTAGCGGGGGGGCAAGAGACCCAGTACTTC

D gene: TRBD2
V gene: TRBV7-4
J gene: TRBJ2-3
clone size: -
CDR3 protein: CASRRIFSPTGLAGKKQYF
CDR3 DNA: TGTGCCAGCAGACGTATCTTCTCCCCAACCGGACTAGCGGGTAAAAAGCAGTATTTT

D gene: -
V gene: TRBV7-8
J gene: TRBJ2-1
clone size: -
CDR3 protein: CASRGSQNEQFF
CDR3 DNA: TGTGCCAGCAGGGGGAGCCAGAATGAGCAGTTCTTC

D gene: TRBD2
V gene: TRBV5-1
J gene: TRBJ2-1
clone size: -
CDR3 protein: CASSQTSGGTKQFF
CDR3 DNA: TGCGCCAGCAGCCAGACTAGCGGGGGCACCAAGCAGTTCTTC

D gene: -
V gene: TRBV4-1
J gene: TRBJ1-1
clone size: -
CDR3 protein: CASSQDPGGLNTEAFF
CDR3 DNA: TGCGCCAGCAGCCAAGACCCGGGGGGTCTGAACACTGAAGCTTTCTTT

D gene: TRBD1
V gene: TRBV5-1
J gene: TRBJ2-5
clone size: -
CDR3 protein: CASSLALGTGGETQYF
CDR3 DNA: TGCGCCAGCAGCTTGGCCCTAGGGACAGGGGGTGAGACCCAGTACTTC

D gene: TRBD1
V gene: TRBV5-4
J gene: TRBJ1-6
clone size: -
CDR3 protein: CASSLGAGRTGDSPLHF
CDR3 DNA: TGTGCCAGCAGCTTGGGGGCCGGTCGGACAGGGGATTCACCCCTCCACTTT

D gene: TRBD1
V gene: TRBV7-2
J gene: TRBJ1-6
clone size: -
CDR3 protein: CASSFQGDNSPLHF
CDR3 DNA: TGTGCCAGCAGCTTCCAGGGGGATAATTCACCCCTCCACTTT

D gene: TRBD1
V gene: TRBV3-1/TRBV3-2
J gene: TRBJ2-1
clone size: -
CDR3 protein: CASSYGRQGRDEQFF
CDR3 DNA: TGTGCCAGCAGCTACGGACGACAGGGTAGGGATGAGCAGTTCTTC

D gene: -
V gene: TRBV6-5
J gene: TRBJ1-1
clone size: once
CDR3 protein: CASSYFGEETEAFF
CDR3 DNA: TGTGCCAGCAGTTACTTTGGGGAGGAGACTGAAGCTTTCTTT

D gene: TRBD1
V gene: TRBV4-3
J gene: TRBJ1-2
clone size: -
CDR3 protein: CASSQGDRGHYGYTF
CDR3 DNA: TGCGCCAGCAGCCAAGGGGACAGGGGGCACTATGGCTACACCTTC

D gene: TRBD1
V gene: TRBV18
J gene: TRBJ2-1
clone size: -
CDR3 protein: CASSIKPGQGSSYNEQFF
CDR3 DNA: TGTGCCAGCTCAATCAAACCGGGACAGGGAAGCTCCTACAATGAGCAGTTCTTC

D gene: -
V gene: TRBV28
J gene: TRBJ1-1
clone size: -
CDR3 protein: CASSFTGTRDTEAFF
CDR3 DNA: TGTGCCAGCAGTTTTACCGGGACTCGGGACACTGAAGCTTTCTTT

D gene: TRBD1
V gene: TRBV4-2
J gene: TRBJ1-1
clone size: -
CDR3 protein: CASSLGTANTEAFF
CDR3 DNA: TGTGCCAGCAGCCTCGGGACAGCGAACACTGAAGCTTTCTTT

D gene: -
V gene: TRBV6-5
J gene: TRBJ2-4
clone size: -
CDR3 protein: CASSPRVLAKNIQYF
CDR3 DNA: TGTGCCAGCAGTCCGAGGGTACTAGCCAAAAACATTCAGTACTTC

D gene: -
V gene: TRBV28
J gene: TRBJ1-3
clone size: -
CDR3 protein: CASSSAARSSGNTIYF
CDR3 DNA: TGTGCCAGCAGCTCGGCTGCTAGGTCCTCTGGAAACACCATATATTTT

D gene: TRBD1
V gene: TRBV5-1
J gene: TRBJ2-1
clone size: -
CDR3 protein: CASSLGQGVDEQFF
CDR3 DNA: TGCGCCAGCAGCTTGGGACAGGGAGTGGATGAGCAGTTCTTC

D gene: TRBD1
V gene: TRBV28
J gene: TRBJ2-5
clone size: -
CDR3 protein: CASSPGQGWETQYF
CDR3 DNA: TGTGCCAGCAGTCCGGGACAGGGATGGGAGACCCAGTACTTC

D gene: -
V gene: TRBV19
J gene: TRBJ1-5
clone size: -
CDR3 protein: CASSQDGGGNQPQHF
CDR3 DNA: TGTGCCAGTAGCCAGGACGGCGGGGGCAATCAGCCCCAGCATTTT

D gene: -
V gene: TRBV11-1
J gene: TRBJ1-6
clone size: -
CDR3 protein: CASSSAGEIYNSPLHF
CDR3 DNA: TGTGCCAGCAGCTCCGCAGGGGAGATCTATAATTCACCCCTCCACTTT

D gene: TRBD2
V gene: TRBV3-1/TRBV3-2
J gene: TRBJ2-1
clone size: few
CDR3 protein: CASSHSGGNYNEQFF
CDR3 DNA: TGTGCCAGCAGCCATAGCGGGGGGAACTACAATGAGCAGTTCTTC

D gene: -
V gene: TRBV9
J gene: TRBJ1-2
clone size: -
CDR3 protein: CASSVAGAGSYGYTF
CDR3 DNA: TGTGCCAGCAGCGTAGCTGGGGCCGGAAGCTATGGCTACACCTTC

D gene: -
V gene: TRBV24-1
J gene: TRBJ2-2
clone size: -
CDR3 protein: CATSAYTGELFF
CDR3 DNA: TGTGCCACCAGTGCCTACACCGGGGAGCTGTTTTTT

D gene: -
V gene: TRBV29-1
J gene: TRBJ2-2
clone size: -
CDR3 protein: CSVKTELNTGELFF
CDR3 DNA: TGCAGCGTTAAGACAGAGTTGAACACCGGGGAGCTGTTTTTT

D gene: -
V gene: TRBV7-7
J gene: TRBJ1-1
clone size: once
CDR3 protein: CASSPRTASVGRDTEAFF
CDR3 DNA: TGTGCCAGCAGCCCCCGGACAGCCTCAGTAGGGAGGGACACTGAAGCTTTCTTT

D gene: -
V gene: TRBV11-2
J gene: TRBJ1-3
clone size: -
CDR3 protein: CASSPIRGTRSGNTIYF
CDR3 DNA: TGTGCCAGCAGCCCTATCAGGGGAACGAGGTCTGGAAACACCATATATTTT

D gene: -
V gene: TRBV28
J gene: TRBJ1-1
clone size: -
CDR3 protein: CASSRLGQGLGTEAFF
CDR3 DNA: TGTGCCAGCAGTCGTTTGGGGCAGGGTTTGGGCACTGAAGCTTTCTTT

D gene: -
V gene: TRBV2
J gene: TRBJ1-5
clone size: -
CDR3 protein: CASSGIITGTSRNQPQHF
CDR3 DNA: TGTGCCAGCAGTGGGATTATAACCGGGACATCCCGCAATCAGCCCCAGCATTTT

D gene: -
V gene: TRBV6-2/TRBV6-3
J gene: TRBJ1-1
clone size: -
CDR3 protein: CASSLPSPDTEAFF
CDR3 DNA: TGTGCCAGCAGTTTACCCTCGCCGGACACTGAAGCTTTCTTT

D gene: -
V gene: TRBV28
J gene: TRBJ1-1
clone size: -
CDR3 protein: CASERQVNTEAFF
CDR3 DNA: TGTGCCAGCGAGCGACAGGTTAACACTGAAGCTTTCTTT

D gene: TRBD2
V gene: TRBV19
J gene: TRBJ2-1
clone size: -
CDR3 protein: CASSMVRRGWSYNEQFF
CDR3 DNA: TGTGCCAGTAGTATGGTCCGGCGGGGGTGGTCCTACAATGAGCAGTTCTTC

D gene: -
V gene: TRBV5-1
J gene: TRBJ1-1
clone size: -
CDR3 protein: CASRDSPEGTEAFF
CDR3 DNA: TGCGCCAGCAGGGACAGTCCCGAGGGCACTGAAGCTTTCTTT

D gene: -
V gene: TRBV7-9
J gene: TRBJ2-7
clone size: few
CDR3 protein: CASSLMGRVGEQYF
CDR3 DNA: TGTGCCAGCAGCTTAATGGGCAGGGTAGGCGAGCAGTACTTC

D gene: TRBD1
V gene: TRBV3-1/TRBV3-2
J gene: TRBJ2-5
clone size: few
CDR3 protein: CASSQGTGEETQYF
CDR3 DNA: TGTGCCAGCAGCCAAGGTACAGGGGAAGAGACCCAGTACTTC

D gene: TRBD1
V gene: TRBV20-1
J gene: TRBJ1-5
clone size: -
CDR3 protein: CSASSWTGGSQPQHF
CDR3 DNA: TGCAGTGCTAGTTCTTGGACAGGGGGCTCTCAGCCCCAGCATTTT

D gene: -
V gene: TRBV7-8
J gene: TRBJ1-3
clone size: -
CDR3 protein: CASSFSTVVRGNTIYF
CDR3 DNA: TGTGCCAGCAGCTTCTCCACGGTCGTGCGTGGAAACACCATATATTTT

D gene: TRBD1
V gene: TRBV18
J gene: TRBJ2-1
clone size: -
CDR3 protein: CASSPPSGTGNEQFF
CDR3 DNA: TGTGCCAGCTCACCGCCATCCGGGACAGGGAATGAGCAGTTCTTC

D gene: -
V gene: TRBV11-2
J gene: TRBJ1-6
clone size: -
CDR3 protein: CASSLEAGASSYNSPLHF
CDR3 DNA: TGTGCCAGCAGCTTAGAAGCAGGGGCCAGCTCCTATAATTCACCCCTCCACTTT

D gene: -
V gene: TRBV27
J gene: TRBJ2-1
clone size: -
CDR3 protein: CASSLRSYNEQFF
CDR3 DNA: TGTGCCAGCAGTTTACGGTCTTACAATGAGCAGTTCTTC

D gene: TRBD1
V gene: TRBV6-1
J gene: TRBJ1-1
clone size: -
CDR3 protein: CASSITGGDTEAFF
CDR3 DNA: TGTGCCAGCAGCATTACAGGGGGTGACACTGAAGCTTTCTTT

D gene: -
V gene: TRBV6-5
J gene: TRBJ2-6
clone size: -
CDR3 protein: CASSYQSSSGANVLTF
CDR3 DNA: TGTGCCAGCAGTTACCAGTCCAGCTCTGGGGCCAACGTCCTGACTTTC

D gene: -
V gene: TRBV24-1
J gene: TRBJ1-1
clone size: -
CDR3 protein: CATSDEKPGEAFF
CDR3 DNA: TGTGCCACCAGTGATGAAAAGCCCGGGGAAGCTTTCTTT

D gene: -
V gene: TRBV10-3
J gene: TRBJ1-1
clone size: -
CDR3 protein: CAISHDRGLGGYTEAFF
CDR3 DNA: TGTGCCATCAGTCACGATAGAGGTCTTGGTGGGTACACTGAAGCTTTCTTT

D gene: TRBD1
V gene: TRBV29-1
J gene: TRBJ1-2
clone size: few
CDR3 protein: CSAQGDRGNYGYTF
CDR3 DNA: TGCAGCGCTCAGGGTGACAGGGGAAACTATGGCTACACCTTC

D gene: -
V gene: TRBV5-1
J gene: TRBJ1-1
clone size: -
CDR3 protein: CASSFRGADTEAFF
CDR3 DNA: TGCGCCAGCAGCTTCCGGGGGGCGGACACTGAAGCTTTCTTT

D gene: -
V gene: TRBV28
J gene: TRBJ1-2
clone size: -
CDR3 protein: CASSLVGRSYGYTF
CDR3 DNA: TGTGCCAGCAGTTTAGTGGGCCGATCCTATGGCTACACCTTC

D gene: TRBD2
V gene: TRBV5-4
J gene: TRBJ2-1
clone size: -
CDR3 protein: CASNSIAGGLNEQFF
CDR3 DNA: TGTGCCAGCAATTCAATAGCGGGGGGGCTCAATGAGCAGTTCTTC